These T cell receptor beta chains were read from a single sample in a study of blood T cell repertoires in COVID-19. Clones were read by immunoSEQ multiplex PCR, and TCRdb kept only the in-frame ones, dropping some. Of 350,000 to 400,000 clones listed, roughly 90% are singletons. The sample was PBMCs or T cells enriched from blood (not recorded which). These receptor sequences come from a woman aged 25 to 39 with acute COVID-19. Each CDR3 is given with its conserved first and last residue. Each record gives: D gene, V gene, clone size, J gene, CDR3 protein, CDR3 DNA. D genes are given only for firm matches. Size tells how often a clone was seen (once, few, many) or the class of an expanded clone, and some rows leave it out.

.	TRBV27	.	TRBJ2-5	CASSLSIVYQETQYF	TGTGCCAGCAGTTTATCGATAGTGTACCAAGAGACCCAGTACTTC
.	TRBV9	.	TRBJ2-7	CASSVGFRLGEQYF	TGTGCCAGCAGCGTAGGCTTCAGGTTGGGCGAGCAGTACTTC
.	TRBV13	once	TRBJ1-3	CASSLPFRGMNSGNTIYF	TGTGCCAGCAGCTTACCTTTTCGGGGGATGAACTCTGGAAACACCATATATTTT
.	TRBV5-6	once	TRBJ2-7	CASSLGRGLEQYF	TGTGCCAGCAGCTTGGGACGGGGACTCGAGCAGTACTTC
.	TRBV5-1	.	TRBJ2-1	CASSPGMGGHYNEQFF	TGCGCCAGCAGCCCCGGTATGGGGGGGCACTACAATGAGCAGTTCTTC
.	TRBV7-9	many	TRBJ2-2	CASKKTEMNTGELFF	TGTGCCAGCAAAAAGACAGAAATGAACACCGGGGAGCTGTTTTTT
.	TRBV18	.	TRBJ1-5	CASSGGAGEQPQHF	TGTGCCAGCTCAGGGGGCGCGGGAGAACAGCCCCAGCATTTT
.	TRBV30	.	TRBJ1-1	CAWDEGSEAFF	TGTGCCTGGGATGAGGGTTCTGAAGCTTTCTTT
.	TRBV3-1/TRBV3-2	.	TRBJ1-3	CASSRGPPSSGNTIYF	TGTGCCAGCAGCCGCGGGCCTCCAAGCTCTGGAAACACCATATATTTT
.	TRBV9	.	TRBJ1-6	CASSVGQGYNSPLHF	TGTGCCAGCAGCGTTGGCCAGGGGTATAATTCACCCCTCCACTTT
.	TRBV7-6	.	TRBJ2-7	CASSRDISYEQYF	TGTGCCAGCAGTAGGGACATCTCCTACGAGCAGTACTTC
TRBD1	TRBV5-1	.	TRBJ2-3	CASSPLGGSKSTDTQYF	TGCGCCAGCAGCCCCCTAGGGGGCTCAAAATCCACAGATACGCAGTATTTT
.	TRBV5-1	.	TRBJ1-6	CASSSLPESSYNSPLHF	TGCGCCAGCAGCTCCCTCCCGGAGAGCTCCTATAATTCACCCCTCCACTTT
TRBD1	TRBV19	.	TRBJ1-5	CASRPDRGINQPQHF	TGTGCCAGTAGACCCGACAGGGGAATCAATCAGCCCCAGCATTTT
.	TRBV3-1/TRBV3-2	.	TRBJ1-6	CASSQRFAGDSPLHF	TGTGCCAGCAGCCAAAGATTCGCAGGGGATTCACCCCTCCACTTT
.	TRBV15	.	TRBJ1-1	CATSLGAANTEAFF	TGTGCCACCAGCCTGGGGGCAGCGAACACTGAAGCTTTCTTT
TRBD1	TRBV6-5	.	TRBJ2-2	CASGRQGRNTGELFF	TGTGCCAGCGGCCGACAGGGCCGGAACACCGGGGAGCTGTTTTTT
.	TRBV5-5	.	TRBJ1-1	CASSLYPQGGTEAFF	TGTGCCAGCAGCTTGTATCCGCAGGGAGGCACTGAAGCTTTCTTT
.	TRBV7-3	.	TRBJ1-1	CASSPAGAAGVNTEAFF	TGTGCCAGCAGCCCAGCAGGGGCAGCAGGGGTTAACACTGAAGCTTTCTTT
TRBD1	TRBV28	.	TRBJ2-3	CASRGQGGITDTQYF	TGTGCCAGCAGGGGACAGGGGGGTATCACAGATACGCAGTATTTT
.	TRBV5-6	.	TRBJ2-3	CASSIGGATDTQYF	TGTGCCAGCAGCATCGGGGGAGCCACAGATACGCAGTATTTT
.	TRBV5-1	.	TRBJ1-5	CASSFEGGYQPQHF	TGCGCCAGCAGCTTTGAGGGAGGGTATCAGCCCCAGCATTTT
.	TRBV6-2/TRBV6-3	.	TRBJ1-5	CASSTGTNNPAGNQPQHF	TGTGCCAGCAGTACTGGGACAAACAACCCAGCGGGCAATCAGCCCCAGCATTTT
.	TRBV24-1	.	TRBJ1-4	CATSDSQGKGEKLFF	TGTGCCACCAGTGATTCACAGGGCAAGGGTGAAAAACTGTTTTTT
TRBD2	TRBV4-1	.	TRBJ2-1	CASSQDGLAGSRQFF	TGCGCCAGCAGCCAAGATGGACTAGCGGGGTCTCGGCAGTTCTTC
.	TRBV27	.	TRBJ2-7	CASSAAGRGYEQYF	TGTGCCAGCAGTGCCGCCGGTCGAGGGTACGAGCAGTACTTC
.	TRBV6-5	.	TRBJ1-6	CASSYGGGYNSPLHF	TGTGCCAGCAGTTACGGGGGGGGGTATAATTCACCCCTCCACTTT
.	TRBV25-1	.	TRBJ2-1	CASSEYSAHRYNEQFF	TGTGCCAGCAGTGAATATAGCGCCCACCGATACAATGAGCAGTTCTTC
.	TRBV7-7	once	TRBJ2-1	CASSLDWGSNYEQFF	TGTGCCAGCAGCTTAGATTGGGGCAGTAACTATGAGCAGTTCTTC
TRBD1	TRBV27	.	TRBJ1-6	CASSLSGTGIPPLHF	TGTGCCAGCAGTTTATCCGGGACAGGGATTCCACCCCTCCACTTT
.	TRBV19	.	TRBJ1-4	CASSILPSTNEKLFF	TGTGCCAGTAGTATCCTCCCTTCAACTAATGAAAAACTGTTTTTT